This record looks at one TCR beta chain sequence and its context. No antigen is known for it. This CDR3 has 13 residues. V was clipped by 5 bases and J by 3 bases, with 13 bases between them. Germline values: CDR1 GTSNPN, CDR2 SVGIG (reference sequence). With 60 Vbeta and 13 Jbeta primers, the PCR was carried out. Only in-frame clones appear in the TCRdb table, and some are missing; sequencing was by immunoSEQ multiplex PCR. The data show around 230,000 clones, with 82% seen just once and 6% held by the top ten. This entry comes from a study of cytomegalovirus exposure and HLA in healthy donors. Study in general: Ancestry clustering placed about 86% of roughly 410 genotyped donors in the Caucasian-associated cluster. The study's findings and limits: TCR beta sequences reportedly predicted most subjects' HLA-A and HLA-B alleles accurately. Likely technical artifact: a cluster of highly shared sequence variants.

This clonotype was obtained from a man in his forties in good health and CMV-seropositive. Material: PBMCs. The genes are TRBV30 and TRBJ1-1; D unclear. CDR3 protein: CAWSPVGDTEAFF. CDR3 DNA: TGTGCCTGGTCCCCGGTCGGGGACACTGAAGCTTTCTTT.